These 18 T cell receptor beta chains were all obtained from the same sample, sequenced in a study of cytomegalovirus exposure and HLA in healthy donors. The PCR employed 60 Vbeta primers together with 13 Jbeta primers. The data were produced by immunoSEQ multiplex PCR, yet TCRdb's version contains in-frame clones alone and is incomplete. The table lists 150,000 to 200,000 clones, around three quarters of them singletons. Sequenced input: PBMCs. The source is a woman aged 25 to 39 in good health and CMV-seronegative.

This clone was recorded a few times. V is TRBV18 and J is TRBJ2-5; possibly TRBD1 for D (6 bases). The J call may be in error: the DNA end matches TRBJ2-7 better. Looked up from germline, CDR1 is KGHSH and CDR2 is LQKENI. This CDR3 comprises 15 residues. The CDR3 nucleotides read TGTGCCAGCTCACTACAGGGTATCGGCTCCTACGAGCAGTACTTC. This codes for CASSLQGIGSYEQYF.

This clone was counted a few times. This sequence joins TRBV18 and TRBJ1-2; D not certain. This CDR3 comprises 18 residues. Trimming stripped 0 bases from V and 0 bases from J, with 17 bases between. CDR1 and CDR2 from the germline V gene are KGHSH and LQKENI. Here the CDR3 DNA reads TGTGCCAGCTCACCACCATCGTCGCTGAGTGCGACTAACTATGGCTACACCTTC. This sequence encodes CASSPPSSLSATNYGYTF. Supplemented by reference TRBV18 and TRBJ1-2, the full variable domain reads NAGVMQNPRHLVRRRGQEARLRCSPMKGHSHVYWYRQLPEEGLKFMVYLQKENIIDESGMPKERFSAEFPKEGPSILRIQQVVRGDSAAYFCASSPPSSLSATNYGYTFGSGTRLTVV.

This chain links TRBV7-3 with TRBJ2-3, with 7 bases that match TRBD2. Germline V gene data show CDR1 as SGHTA and CDR2 as FQGTGA. The CDR3 totals 15 residues. V lost 5 bases and J lost 4; bases outside the gene matches: 9. The CDR3: CASSPGLVFADTQYF. DNA of the CDR3: TGTGCCAGCAGCCCCGGACTAGTTTTTGCAGATACGCAGTATTTT.

The rearrangement uses TRBV5-4 and TRBJ1-2; D might be TRBD1 (5 bases). The CDR3 is 15 amino acids. V dropped 4 bases and J dropped 1 base, with 14 bases sitting between them. CDR1 is SGHNT and CDR2 is YYREEE in the germline V gene (reference sequence). The CDR3 here is CASSPQELLNYGYTF. The CDR3 bases are TGTGCCAGCAGCCCACAGGAGCTCCTTAACTATGGCTACACCTTC.

This chain links TRBV7-7 with TRBJ1-6, with D uncertain. CDR1 SSHAT and CDR2 FNYEAQ come from the germline V gene (reference sequence). With 3 bases removed from V and 7 bases from J, the gap between germline ends came to 10 bases. The CDR3 is 14 amino acids. CDR3 in amino acids: CASSFPDSNSPLHF. CDR3 DNA: TGTGCCAGCAGCTTCCCCGACTCAAATTCACCCCTCCACTTT.

This clone has a single count. Other DNA sequences from this sample encode an identical CDR3 as well. The chain uses TRBV29-1 and TRBJ1-2; TRBD1 matches at 8 bases. Trimming removed 6 bases from V and 4 bases from J; junction bases left unmatched: 4. Germline V gene data show CDR1 as SQVTM and CDR2 as ANQGSEA. The CDR3 is made up of 12 amino acids. DNA of the CDR3: TGCAGCGTAGGGCAGGGGGCCTATGGCTACACCTTC. Residues: CSVGQGAYGYTF.

This clone appeared a few times. V and J are TRBV6-4 and TRBJ2-1, with 9 bases that match TRBD2. This CDR3 has 14 residues. V shed 0 bases, J shed 9 bases, and the junction held 3 bases outside the gene matches. Looked up from germline, CDR1 is MRHNA and CDR2 is SNTAGT. The CDR3 DNA is TGTGCCAGCAGTGACTCCGGGACTAGCCGTGAGCAGTTCTTC. Its translation: CASSDSGTSREQFF.

J is TRBJ1-3 and V is TRBV4-3; the D is unclear. The CDR3 has 15 residues. Trimming left V 1 base short and J 2 bases short, with 9 bases between. CDR1 is LGHNA, CDR2 YSLEER, per germline. CDR3 sequence (DNA): TGCGCCAGCAGCCAAGGAGCGGGGACTGGAAACACCATATATTTT. Translated: CASSQGAGTGNTIYF.

The rearrangement uses TRBV18 and TRBJ2-5, with 7 bases identical to TRBD1. The CDR3 is 15 amino acids. The V gene end was trimmed by 1 base and the J gene end by 4 bases; junction bases not matched to a gene: 6. Germline CDR1 KGHSH, CDR2 LQKENI. The DNA of the CDR3 is TGTGCCAGCTCACCACTCCGGGACAGCCGAGAGACCCAGTACTTC. Its translation is CASSPLRDSRETQYF. The whole variable domain, filled in from reference TRBV18 and TRBJ2-5, reads NAGVMQNPRHLVRRRGQEARLRCSPMKGHSHVYWYRQLPEEGLKFMVYLQKENIIDESGMPKERFSAEFPKEGPSILRIQQVVRGDSAAYFCASSPLRDSRETQYFGPGTRLLVL.

This chain connects TRBV2 to TRBJ2-5; 15 nucleotides agree with TRBD2. CDR3 length: 15 residues. J was trimmed by 6 bases and V by 6 bases; bases with no gene match: 5. CDR1 and CDR2 from the germline V gene are SNHLY and FYNNEI. CDR3: CASSGGLAGGKTQYF. CDR3 sequence (DNA): TGTGCCAGCAGCGGGGGACTAGCGGGGGGAAAGACCCAGTACTTC.

The rearrangement links TRBV19 to TRBJ1-4; no clear D. The CDR3 runs 16 residues. Per the germline V gene, CDR1 is LNHDA and CDR2 is SQIVND (reference sequence). V lost 7 bases and J lost 6, with 21 bases in between. CDR3 residues: CASTINLGSRHEKLFF. Here the CDR3 DNA reads TGTGCCAGTACCATCAATCTAGGGAGTAGACATGAAAAACTGTTTTTT. Filled out from reference TRBV19 and TRBJ1-4, the complete variable domain reads DGGITQSPKYLFRKEGQNVTLSCEQNLNHDAMYWYRQDPGQGLRLIYYSQIVNDFQKGDIAEGYSVSREKKESFPLTVTSAQKNPTAFYLCASTINLGSRHEKLFFGSGTQLSVL.

The chain has TRBV9 and TRBJ1-3; no firm D call. V lost 0 bases and J lost 3, with 13 bases in between. Germline lookup yields CDR1 SGDLS and CDR2 YYNGEE. The CDR3 contains 16 residues. CDR3 residues: CASSVGAGEGGNTIYF. The CDR3 DNA reads as TGTGCCAGCAGCGTAGGAGCAGGCGAAGGTGGAAACACCATATATTTT.

V and J are TRBV5-4 and TRBJ1-1, with 9 bases lining up with TRBD1. V was clipped by 5 bases and J by 0 bases; unmatched bases: 11. CDR3 length: 17 residues. Per the germline V gene, CDR1 is SGHNT and CDR2 is YYREEE (reference sequence). The CDR3 coding sequence is TGTGCCAGCAGACAACAGGGGGCGAAGGGCTTGAACACTGAAGCTTTCTTT. Amino acids: CASRQQGAKGLNTEAFF.

The CDR3 DNA reads TGCGCCAGCAGCCGCGGGACAGGGGCCTACGAGCAGTACTTC. Translated: CASSRGTGAYEQYF. This chain joins TRBV4-1 and TRBJ2-7; 10 bases are shared with TRBD1. The CDR3 extends over 14 amino acids. Germline CDR1 and CDR2: MGHRA and YSYEKL. Losses at the gene ends were 4 bases for V and 2 bases for J; bases not matched to a gene: 2.

V is TRBV10-1 and J is TRBJ2-7, with 9 bases identical to TRBD2. V trimming: 5 bases; J trimming: 8 bases; junction bases outside the gene matches: 22. CDR1 is WNHNN, CDR2 SYGVQD, per germline (reference sequence). The length of the CDR3 is 18 residues. CDR3 protein: CASSCPIHRGLAEKQQYF. The CDR3 region has the DNA TGCGCCAGCAGTTGCCCGATTCACCGGGGACTAGCAGAGAAGCAGCAGTACTTC.

The chain joins TRBV28 to TRBJ1-5, with D tentatively TRBD1 (5 bases). CDR3 length equals 15 residues. Germline-derived CDR1 and CDR2 are MDHEN and SYDVKM. Trimming took off 3 bases at V and 4 bases at J, with 13 bases between the two ends. The CDR3, as DNA: TGTGCCAGCAGTTTCAGGGTCCTCCTTAATCAGCCCCAGCATTTT. Amino acids: CASSFRVLLNQPQHF.

This clone was observed a handful of times. The chain combines TRBV4-1 with TRBJ2-7, with D maybe TRBD2 (6 bases). Germline V gene data show CDR1 as MGHRA and CDR2 as YSYEKL. V was cut by 3 bases and J by 4 bases, with 16 bases left in between. There are 15 residues in the CDR3. The CDR3 is CASSQVVRERYEQYF. CDR3 nucleotides: TGCGCCAGCAGCCAGGTCGTACGGGAGAGGTACGAGCAGTACTTC.

The chain carries TRBV4-1 and TRBJ2-7; TRBD2 is a possible D gene (5 bases). CDR1 is MGHRA and CDR2 is YSYEKL in the germline V gene. This CDR3 is built from 16 residues. Trimming left V 0 bases short and J 3 bases short, with 15 bases between. The CDR3 nucleotides read TGCGCCAGCAGCCAAGATGAGAGGGAGATCAACTACGAGCAGTACTTC. Residues: CASSQDEREINYEQYF.